This T cell receptor (beta chain) was documented in a study of identical twins (dated by TCRdb to 2016 to 2018). With regard to the full study: TCR alpha and beta repertoires from monozygotic twins, unrelated adults of various ages and cord blood were deep-sequenced to test whether fetal clonotypes persist. Replicate twin experiments were performed at different times using different library preparation protocols to rule out contamination. Broader findings and caveats from the paper: Zero-insertion analyses could be partly confounded by invariant T cells such as MAIT and iNKT, although diverse VJ usage argued against such confounding for most clonotypes. A weaker excess of twin sharing was found in beta out-of-frame sequences because the signal-to-noise ratio was lowered by fewer shared sequences. Abundant cord blood beta clonotypes had fewer insertions, young adult naive repertoires showed a similar but weaker trend, and memory repertoires showed no such trend. Compared with coincidental sharing between unrelated individuals, out-of-frame TCR alpha sequences shared between twins had an excess of sequences with low generation probability. Because the same donors could not be followed over many years, the conclusions relied on cross-sectional statistical analysis. In monozygotic twins, out-of-frame TCR alpha sharing was systematically underestimated by recombination models, although the models agreed with sharing between unrelated individuals.

Library creation used 5' RACE. TCRdb names Illumina HiSeq 2000 as the instrument used. A universal primer binding site was added through template switching, and the final cDNA carried a unique molecular identifier so that TCR cDNA molecules could be counted accurately. First-strand cDNA for TCR alpha and beta chains was synthesized from specific primers in the conserved constant-segment region. Each cDNA library was double barcoded, with a SMART-Mk sample barcode plus Illumina barcodes, to control for contamination. Two successive PCR steps introduced TruSeq adapter sequences along with Illumina sample barcodes. The TCR alpha and beta cDNA libraries were sequenced on the Illumina HiSeq platform using custom primers. On the authors' methods: Raw reads were processed with MiGEC to extract unique molecular identifiers, and MiXCR was used to determine CDR3 positions. For each individual, recombination models were inferred using an EM algorithm with the repgenHMM and IGoR tools. The tcR package in R was used for shared clonotype analysis, with sharing normalized by the product of cloneset sizes. Out-of-frame nonproductive sequences were analyzed to study raw recombination free of thymic and clonal selection effects. TCRdb itself trimmed the public reads at Q25 with fastp, ran MiXCR and retained productive beta chains. Every CDR3 protein is listed once, alongside the most common genes and DNA of its rows. These V and J calls originate from TCRdb's pipeline instead of the authors' own analysis. The sample profile shows roughly 540,000 distinct CDR3 sequences; 20% to 25% of them were found once. In total, the top ten clones hold about 0.91% of the sample.

This clonotype has only one observation. Which antigen it targets is not known. The junction differs from germline at one of its ends, possibly a read error. Only healthy Caucasian donors were included. Three pairs of female monozygotic twins, all aged roughly 18 to 30 years, made up the twin cohort. Positive isolation kits from Invitrogen were used to isolate the CD4+ and CD8+ T cell populations. These data were also filed under a second study, of T cells expressing NK-cell markers. The other study reports the following: Fewer than ten donors provided sorted CD3+CD56+NKG2C+, CD3+CD56+NKG2C- and CD3+CD56-NKG2C+ T-cell subsets, whose TCR beta-chain repertoires were profiled. Of the eight sequenced donors, seven were found to be HCMV-seropositive and one was found to be HCMV-seronegative. To restrict sorting to alphabetaTCR-expressing T cells, an anti-gammadeltaTCR antibody was added in several experiments. In six donors, the dominant CD3+CD56+NKG2C+ clonotypes were among the top 10 CD8+ clonotypes and accounted for about 1.0-7.5% of CD8+ T cells. Those dominant clonotypes were again the most abundant among CD3+CD56-NKG2C+ cells in four donors, at roughly 25-60.1%. Whether the expanded NKG2C-expressing T cell clones were specific for HCMV antigens was left unclear. The study sequenced eight donors, all healthy volunteers chosen at random: three men and five women. HCMV-specific IgG was detected in serum with a commercial ELISA kit to determine HCMV serostatus. Reads were demultiplexed and grouped by UMI with MIGEC, and clonotypes were assembled and quantified with MiTCR. To exclude erroneous sequences, only TCR cDNA sequences supported by at least two reads were retained. Downstream repertoire analysis used the tcR package, and clonotypes were matched across fractions by CDR3 nucleotide sequence plus V segment. Antigen specificity was annotated against VDJdb with VDJmatch, allowing one amino acid substitution in CDR3.

The receptor was derived from a woman aged 18-29 years in good health. The sequenced sample consisted of CD4+ T cells sorted from blood.

Read as DNA, the sequence is TGTGCCTGCAGTTTAGCGGTCCGGACTAGCGGGCTCCCTCGGTCGCAGTATTTT. Its protein product is CACSLAVRTSGLPRSQYF. The rearranged chain carries TRBV12-3 or TRBV12-4 and TRBJ2-3, and 11 bases in between align with TRBD2. Reading from cysteine to phenylalanine, the CDR3 counts 18 amino acids. Here the CDR3 DNA is all that survives: 54 bases in frame from base 1.